This section outlines one T cell receptor beta chain sequence together with its context. The target antigen is unknown. The sample belongs to a study of cytomegalovirus exposure and HLA in healthy donors. Study-wide points: In a later analysis, HLA-associated beta chains showed higher expansion and lower generation probabilities than comparable chains.

PCR was performed using 60 Vbeta and 13 Jbeta primers. Profiled with immunoSEQ multiplex PCR; TCRdb holds only in-frame clones, not every one. The sample records 150,000 to 200,000 clones, roughly 80% being singletons. CDR1 MGHRA and CDR2 YSYEKL come from the germline V gene. The CDR3 is made up of 17 amino acids. The junction had 13 bases not matched to a gene; V was cut back by 3 bases and J by 6 bases. Sequenced sample: PBMCs. The receptor's source is a woman aged 50 to 65 in good health and CMV-seronegative. The chain employs TRBV4-1 and TRBJ2-1, with TRBD2 matching 8 bases. CDR3 residues: CASSHPFGAGVANEQFF. The CDR3 DNA follows: TGCGCCAGCAGCCACCCCTTTGGAGCGGGAGTGGCCAATGAGCAGTTCTTC.